The 22 T cell receptor beta chains presented below share a single source sample, sequenced in a study of CD8 T cells in Susac syndrome. Random-hexamer reverse transcription was applied to about 0.45 to 1 ug RNA. Using its own MiXCR run on the immunoSEQ multiplex PCR reads, TCRdb lists one record per CDR3 protein. The sample yields about 160,000 distinct CDR3 sequences, around 95% seen once. Material for sequencing was CD4+ T cells from PBMCs. The receptors here all came from a human donor with Susac syndrome.

CDR3 bases: TGTGCCAGCAGCCACCGGGACAGGGGGCCCAAAAACATTCAGTACTTC. Its translation is CASSHRDRGPKNIQYF. The gene calls are TRBV7-9 and TRBJ2-4; 12 bases are shared with TRBD1. CDR3 length: 16 residues. Unmatched junction bases numbered 4, after V lost 5 bases and J lost 2 bases. The V gene's germline CDR1 is SEHNR and CDR2 FQNEAQ (reference sequence). Combining the CDR3 with reference TRBV7-9 and TRBJ2-4 gives the whole variable domain DTGVSQNPRHKITKRGQNVTFRCDPISEHNRLYWYRQTLGQGPEFLTYFQNEAQLEKSRLLSDRFSAERPKGSFSTLEIQRTEQGDSAMYLCASSHRDRGPKNIQYFGAGTRLSVL.

The chain recombines TRBV2 with TRBJ2-4; no clear D gene. Trimming stripped 5 bases from V and 7 bases from J, with 6 bases between. The germline V gene encodes CDR1 SNHLY and CDR2 FYNNEI. The CDR3 is 11 residues long. CDR3 region: CASSYSNIQYF. For the CDR3, the DNA is TGTGCCAGCAGTTATTCTAACATTCAGTACTTC.

The chain combines TRBV15 with TRBJ1-5; 7 bases line up with TRBD1. The CDR3 totals 15 residues. The V gene end was trimmed by 5 bases and the J gene end by 4 bases; junction bases not matched to a gene: 8. Per germline, CDR1 LNHNV and CDR2 YYDKDF (reference sequence). CDR3 DNA: TGTGCCACCAGCGGTTGGGGACAGACAAATCAGCCCCAGCATTTT. It translates to CATSGWGQTNQPQHF.

J is TRBJ2-2 and V is TRBV2, with TRBD1 as a possible D gene (6 bases). From germline, CDR1 is SNHLY and CDR2 FYNNEI. The CDR3 consists of 14 residues. V was trimmed by 5 bases and J by 5 bases, leaving 12 bases between them. CDR3 bases: TGTGCCAGCAGTACCCAGGGGCGGACCGGGGAGCTGTTTTTT. Its translation is CASSTQGRTGELFF.

The CDR3 nucleotides read TGTGCCAGCAGACGCCGGGACGGGTGGCCCCAGCATTTT. Protein product: CASRRRDGWPQHF. The V and J genes are TRBV28 and TRBJ1-5, with D tentatively TRBD1 (5 bases). The CDR3 is 13 amino acids. Germline assignment: CDR1 MDHEN and CDR2 SYDVKM. The V gene lost 6 bases and the J gene lost 9 bases, with 15 bases spanning the gap.

The V call is TRBV24-1, the J call TRBJ2-3; D may correspond to TRBD1 or TRBD2 (5 bases each). Germline CDR1 KGHDR, CDR2 SFDVKD. This CDR3 is 17 amino acids long. V dropped 4 bases and J dropped 4 bases, with 20 bases sitting between them. CDR3 sequence: CATSDPGGQGSADTQYF. The CDR3 DNA reads as TGTGCCACCAGTGACCCCGGAGGCCAGGGTTCAGCAGATACGCAGTATTTT.

The chain links TRBV15 to TRBJ1-5; D is unclear. Germline V gene lookup returns CDR1 LNHNV and CDR2 YYDKDF (reference sequence). V was cut by 0 bases and J by 5 bases, with 8 bases left in between. The CDR3 length is 14 residues. CDR3 loop: CATSREGTYQPQHF. DNA of the CDR3: TGTGCCACCAGCAGAGAGGGCACTTATCAGCCCCAGCATTTT.

This clonotype appeared a few times. This chain joins TRBV9 and TRBJ2-3, with a tentative D call TRBD2 (6 bases). CDR1 and CDR2 from the germline V gene are SGDLS and YYNGEE. The V gene lost 4 bases and the J gene lost 5 bases, with 8 bases spanning the gap. This CDR3 has 12 residues. CDR3 in amino acids: CASSFSGDTQYF. CDR3 DNA: TGTGCCAGCAGCTTTAGCGGAGATACGCAGTATTTT. Full variable domain (remainder filled in from reference TRBV9 and TRBJ2-3): DSGVTQTPKHLITATGQRVTLRCSPRSGDLSVYWYQQSLDQGLQFLIQYYNGEERAKGNILERFSAQQFPDLHSELNLSSLELGDSALYFCASSFSGDTQYFGPGTRLTVL.

This clonotype was seen only once. The rearrangement links TRBV19 to TRBJ1-4; D is uncertain. The V gene lost 7 bases and the J gene lost 7 bases, with 19 bases spanning the gap. This CDR3 contains 15 residues. Germline V gene data show CDR1 as LNHDA and CDR2 as SQIVND (reference sequence). CDR3 DNA sequence: TGTGCCAGTACACCGGGCCTCCCTTCCCGTGAAAAACTGTTTTTT. This translates into CASTPGLPSREKLFF.

The rearrangement uses TRBV30 and TRBJ2-7, with 8 bases lining up with TRBD1. Germline CDR1 and CDR2: GTSNPN and SVGIG (reference sequence). V lost 0 bases to trimming and J lost 0 bases; unmatched junction nucleotides: 4. The CDR3 sequence is 15 residues long. The DNA of the CDR3 is TGTGCCTGGAGTGTACGGCAGGGGGCCTCCTACGAGCAGTACTTC. Its protein product is CAWSVRQGASYEQYF.

The chain employs TRBV20-1 and TRBJ2-5; D is unclear. This CDR3 spans 12 amino acids. V was cut by 6 bases and J by 2 bases, with 10 bases left in between. The germline V gene encodes CDR1 DFQATT and CDR2 SNEGSKA (reference sequence). This CDR3 reads CSASGRQETQYF. Here the CDR3 DNA reads TGCAGTGCCTCGGGTAGGCAAGAGACCCAGTACTTC.

The chain combines TRBV6-5 with TRBJ1-2; D is possibly TRBD1 (6 bases). The ends were cut back, 3 bases at V and 4 bases at J, with 9 bases in the middle. Germline V gene data show CDR1 as MNHEY and CDR2 as SVGAGI. The CDR3 consists of 13 residues. CDR3 sequence reads: CASSYRTAYGYTF. The CDR3 DNA reads as TGTGCCAGCAGTTATCGGACAGCCTATGGCTACACCTTC.

V is TRBV6-5 and J is TRBJ2-5; 10 bases agree with TRBD2. In germline, CDR1 is MNHEY, CDR2 SVGAGI. V shed 6 bases and J 4 bases; nucleotides not matched to a gene: 5. The CDR3 sequence is 14 residues long. CDR3 DNA sequence: TGTGCCAGCAGAAGCGGGGGGGCCGGAGAGACCCAGTACTTC. This codes for CASRSGGAGETQYF.

The chain joins TRBV7-8 to TRBJ1-1; TRBD1 is a possible D gene (5 bases). Per germline, CDR1 SGHVS and CDR2 FQNEAQ. Trimming took 5 bases from V and 3 from J, leaving 13 bases between them. The CDR3 runs to 14 residues. CDR3 DNA sequence: TGTGCCAGCAGCCCCGTGTTGGGGGACACTGAAGCTTTCTTT. It codes for CASSPVLGDTEAFF. The variable domain in full, with the rest retrieved from reference TRBV7-8 and TRBJ1-1, is GAGVSQSPRYKVAKRGQDVALRCDPISGHVSLFWYQQALGQGPEFLTYFQNEAQLDKSGLPSDRFFAERPEGSVSTLKIQRTQQEDSAVYLCASSPVLGDTEAFFGQGTRLTVV.

The V call is TRBV5-1, the J call TRBJ2-2, with D perhaps matching TRBD1 or TRBD2 (5 bases each). The CDR3 sequence is 16 residues long. Germline values: CDR1 SGHRS, CDR2 YFSETQ. Trimming cost V 3 bases and J 7 bases, with 19 bases left between them. CDR3 DNA sequence: TGCGCCAGCAGCTCGAGGGGCGGAATTACTGGCGGGGAGCTGTTTTTT. Translated, it gives CASSSRGGITGGELFF.

Only one count was recorded for this clonotype. The chain links TRBV20-1 to TRBJ1-5, with D possibly being TRBD1 (6 bases). This CDR3 region has 14 residues. In germline, CDR1 is DFQATT, CDR2 SNEGSKA (reference sequence). V lost 6 bases and J lost 5, with 17 bases in between. In DNA, the CDR3 is TGCAGTGCGGGGGGCACAGGGAACTATCAGCCCCAGCATTTT. Protein: CSAGGTGNYQPQHF.

V and J are TRBV12-3 or TRBV12-4 and TRBJ2-7; 12 bases match TRBD2. Trimming took 5 bases from V and 12 from J; bases not matched to a gene: 8. This CDR3 region has 13 residues. This CDR3 is CASSPGLAGVGYF. The CDR3, as DNA: TGTGCCAGCAGTCCGGGACTAGCGGGCGTCGGGTACTTC.

J is TRBJ1-2 and V is TRBV5-1, with D hard to call. Germline CDR1 and CDR2: SGHRS and YFSETQ. There are 13 residues in the CDR3. The V end lost 7 bases, the J end lost 2 bases, and 12 bases lay between the germline ends. In DNA, the CDR3 is TGCGCCAGCGAACCCCCCCCGAACTATGGCTACACCTTC. It codes for CASEPPPNYGYTF.

The chain combines TRBV28 with TRBJ2-5; weak D call: TRBD1 (6 bases). Per the germline V gene, CDR1 is MDHEN and CDR2 is SYDVKM. This CDR3 spans 12 amino acids. Trimming cost V 6 bases and J 4 bases, with 9 bases left between them. The CDR3 DNA is TGTGCCAGCAGCACAGGGTCAGAGACCCAGTACTTC. It translates to CASSTGSETQYF.

V usage is TRBV30 and J usage is TRBJ2-7, with a weak D call TRBD2 (5 bases). Trimming removed 0 bases at V and 5 bases at J, with 14 bases between. The CDR3 loop spans 14 amino acids. In germline, CDR1 is GTSNPN, CDR2 SVGIG (reference sequence). The chain's CDR3 is CAWSVHGVPDEQYF. In nucleotides, the CDR3 is TGTGCCTGGAGTGTACACGGGGTCCCCGACGAGCAGTACTTC.

This rearrangement joins TRBV6-2 or TRBV6-3 to TRBJ2-4, with 7 bases fitting TRBD1. V lost 5 bases and J lost 3; bases outside the gene matches: 7. The CDR3 contains 15 residues. Germline CDR1 reads MNHEY; CDR2 reads SVGEGT. The CDR3 bases are TGTGCCAGCAGTGGGGGACAGACAGACAAAAACATTCAGTACTTC. It is translated as CASSGGQTDKNIQYF.

For the CDR3, the DNA is TGTGCCTGGAGTGTATGGGGCGGGAGGGTGCGGGAGCAGTTCTTC. Residues: CAWSVWGGRVREQFF. This chain connects TRBV30 to TRBJ2-1; 9 positions agree with TRBD2. V trimming: 0 bases; J trimming: 10 bases; junction bases outside the gene matches: 10. This CDR3 has 15 residues. Germline V gene lookup returns CDR1 GTSNPN and CDR2 SVGIG (reference sequence).